This T cell receptor beta chain was captured in a study of blood T cell repertoires in COVID-19. Authors' methods: Cell counts per sample came from amplifying reference gene primers. TCRdb's table, derived via immunoSEQ multiplex PCR, lists solely in-frame clones and lacks some. V and J calls and clone size are as listed in that table; D and trimming were resolved from the DNA. Among 200,000 to 300,000 clones listed, around 83% were seen once. The V and J ends lost 6 bases and 9 bases, in that order; junction bases with no gene match: 5. The CDR3 is made up of 13 amino acids. CDR1 is ENHRY and CDR2 is SYGVKD in the germline V gene.

This clonotype was sampled from a woman aged 55-69 years with active or convalescent COVID-19. Input material: peripheral blood. V gene TRBV10-3 combines with J gene TRBJ1-6, with TRBD1 identical over 7 bases. The CDR3 nucleotides read TGTGCCATCAGGGGACAGATAGGTTCACCCCTCCACTTT. It translates to CAIRGQIGSPLHF.